The 15 T cell receptor beta chains in this list originate from one sample, sequenced in a study of blood T cells in healthy people across ages. A sample-barcoded 5' primer and a J-beta primer mix were used in a second PCR of roughly 7 to 12 cycles. TCRdb re-derived calls from the 5' RACE reads in MiXCR, one entry per CDR3 protein. The sample has around 1,500,000 distinct CDR3 sequences; about 28% are singletons. The specimen was blood. These receptors were collected from a woman aged 30 to 39 in good health.

This clonotype was seen a few times. The CDR3 DNA follows: TGCGCCAGCACCTTGGGGAGGGGGCCAGATACGCAGTATTTT. Encoded protein: CASTLGRGPDTQYF. The rearrangement uses TRBV10-2 and TRBJ2-3; D may be TRBD1 or TRBD2 (7 bases each). CDR1 is WSHSY, CDR2 SAAADI, per germline. Trimming took 7 bases from V and 4 from J, leaving 15 bases between them. The CDR3 is 14 residues long.

This clonotype turned up a few times. J is TRBJ2-5 and V is TRBV28; D gene unclear. The V end was cut by 5 bases, the J end by 7 bases, with 11 bases between. There are 12 residues in the CDR3. Germline-derived CDR1 and CDR2 are MDHEN and SYDVKM. The DNA of the CDR3 is TGTGCCAGCAGTGGATCCATGGGGACCCAGTACTTC. Protein sequence: CASSGSMGTQYF. Combining the CDR3 with reference TRBV28 and TRBJ2-5 gives the whole variable domain DVKVTQSSRYLVKRTGEKVFLECVQDMDHENMFWYRQDPGLGLRLIYFSYDVKMKEKGDIPEGYSVSREKKERFSLILESASTNQTSMYLCASSGSMGTQYFGPGTRLLVL.

This clonotype was picked up a small number of times. This chain joins TRBV4-3 and TRBJ1-2; D remains unclear. This CDR3 is 16 amino acids long. Trimming shortened V by 1 base and J by 6 bases, and 18 bases separated the two germline ends. Germline loops: CDR1 LGHNA, CDR2 YSLEER. CDR3 sequence reads: CASSQGHGQTGNGYTF. As DNA, the CDR3 is TGCGCCAGCAGCCAAGGGCACGGTCAAACGGGGAATGGCTACACCTTC.

The chain has TRBV12-3 or TRBV12-4 and TRBJ2-1, with TRBD1 as a possible D gene (6 bases). Trimming removed 6 bases at V and 4 bases at J, with 13 bases between. This CDR3 has 14 residues. CDR3 in DNA: TGTGCCAGCAGGTCAAGGGGGACATACAATGAGCAGTTCTTC. Residues: CASRSRGTYNEQFF.

The chain recombines TRBV18 with TRBJ2-1; TRBD2 agrees at 9 bases. Looked up from germline, CDR1 is KGHSH and CDR2 is LQKENI. The J segment lost 6 bases and the V segment lost 5 bases, leaving 8 bases of the junction unmatched. The CDR3 consists of 15 residues. This CDR3 reads CASSARLADLNEQFF. In nucleotides, the CDR3 is TGTGCCAGCTCAGCCAGACTAGCGGACCTCAATGAGCAGTTCTTC. Full variable domain (missing parts from reference TRBV18 and TRBJ2-1): NAGVMQNPRHLVRRRGQEARLRCSPMKGHSHVYWYRQLPEEGLKFMVYLQKENIIDESGMPKERFSAEFPKEGPSILRIQQVVRGDSAAYFCASSARLADLNEQFFGPGTRLTVL.

The chain combines TRBV30 with TRBJ2-4; D might be TRBD2 (5 bases). Per germline, CDR1 GTSNPN and CDR2 SVGIG (reference sequence). With 2 bases removed from V and 13 bases from J, the gap between germline ends came to 18 bases. This CDR3 is built from 13 residues. This CDR3 reads CAWSRQAAQEQYF. Written as DNA, the CDR3 is TGTGCCTGGAGTCGACAAGCGGCTCAAGAGCAGTACTTC.

The chain combines TRBV10-2 with TRBJ1-6; TRBD1 might be the D (5 bases). V lost 4 bases to trimming and J lost 8 bases, with 21 bases between them. Germline V CDR1 and CDR2: WSHSY, SAAADI. CDR3 length: 17 residues. CDR3 nucleotide sequence: TGCGCCAGCAGTGGGGGTTGGGGTAAAGGGGCGGATTCACCCCTCCACTTT. Translating it yields CASSGGWGKGADSPLHF.

This clonotype was counted ten times or more. The rearrangement uses TRBV12-3 or TRBV12-4 and TRBJ2-4, with TRBD2 identical over 8 bases. Trimming cost V 5 bases and J 8 bases; bases outside gene matches: 8. This CDR3 has 14 amino acids. The CDR3: CASSAGGGRYIQYF. DNA of the CDR3: TGTGCCAGCAGTGCCGGGGGGGGCAGGTACATTCAGTACTTC.

Of note for this clonotype: This clone may be a read error of a much larger clone one base away. The V call is TRBV20-1, the J call TRBJ2-5; 9 nucleotides match TRBD2. The V gene end was trimmed by 3 bases and the J gene end by 3 bases; junction bases not matched to a gene: 8. Looked up from germline, CDR1 is DFQATT and CDR2 is SNEGSKA (reference sequence). CDR3 length: 15 amino acids. CDR3 coding DNA: TGCAGTGCTAGGAGTAGCGGGAGAGTTGAAGAGACCCAGTACTTC. Its translation is CSARSSGRVEETQYF.

With regard to this clonotype: At one end the junction does not follow the germline gene, possibly because of a read error. The chain has TRBV7-2 and TRBJ2-1, with D possibly matching TRBD1 (6 bases). Germline-derived CDR1 and CDR2 are SGHTA and FQGNSA. The CDR3 spans 14 residues. The CDR3 spells CASSFNRAEDEQLF. In DNA, the CDR3 is TGTGCCAGCAGCTTTAACAGGGCGGAGGATGAGCAGCTCTTC.

In its sample, this clonotype was seen many times. The V and J genes are TRBV9 and TRBJ2-1, with D perhaps TRBD2 (5 bases). Germline CDR1 SGDLS, CDR2 YYNGEE. The CDR3 is 15 amino acids. V lost 0 bases to trimming and J lost 5 bases, with 12 bases between them. DNA of the CDR3: TGTGCCAGCAGCGTAGCTGCTAGCCTGAACAATGAGCAGTTCTTC. Translating gives CASSVAASLNNEQFF.

In this sample, this clonotype turned up a few times. The chain recombines TRBV12-3 or TRBV12-4 with TRBJ1-4; D is undetermined. Trimming left V 6 bases short and J 8 bases short, with 7 bases between. CDR3 length: 11 amino acids. CDR3: CASSVREKLFF. Written as DNA, the CDR3 is TGTGCCAGCAGCGTAAGAGAAAAACTGTTTTTT.

The J gene is TRBJ2-7, the V gene TRBV25-1, with D possibly called TRBD1 or TRBD2 (5 bases each). Germline CDR1 is MGHDK and CDR2 is SYGVNS. CDR3 length: 15 amino acids. The germline V and J ends were trimmed by 2 bases and 2 bases, with 13 bases remaining between them. The CDR3 protein is CASSEGVGTTYEQYF. CDR3 bases: TGTGCCAGCAGTGAAGGGGTAGGGACCACCTACGAGCAGTACTTC.

This clonotype was counted between two and nine times. This sequence joins TRBV7-2 and TRBJ2-7, with D hard to call. V gave up 4 bases and J gave up 7 bases, with 26 bases separating them. CDR3 length equals 17 residues. Germline V gene sequence: CDR1 SGHTA, CDR2 FQGNSA. The CDR3 here is CASSWSQTSSISGEQYF. As DNA, the CDR3 is TGTGCCAGCAGCTGGTCCCAAACGTCCAGCATCTCGGGTGAGCAGTACTTC.

In its sample, this clonotype was seen many times. The V call is TRBV7-2, the J call TRBJ2-1, with a weak D call TRBD2 (6 bases). CDR1 SGHTA and CDR2 FQGNSA come from the germline V gene. The ends were cut back, 7 bases at V and 6 bases at J, with 22 bases in the middle. This CDR3 contains 16 residues. The CDR3 nucleotides are TGTGCCAGCACCCCACCTCCGGGACTGGGAGGCAATGAGCAGTTCTTC. It specifies CASTPPPGLGGNEQFF.